Listed here is a single T cell receptor beta chain. This CDR3 spans 17 amino acids. V shed 3 bases, J shed 1 base, and the junction held 9 bases outside the gene matches. Germline CDR1 is SGHNT and CDR2 is YENEEA. This entry is derived from a study of blood T cell repertoires in COVID-19. The overall study: Collection of acute and convalescent COVID-19 samples took place in the United States, Italy and Spain. Sources were T cells, B-cell-depleted T cells, or PBMCs; the material itself was cDNA or gDNA.

Source study methods: Reference gene primer amplification in the assay estimated nucleated cell counts. The repertoire was sequenced with immunoSEQ multiplex PCR; TCRdb's copy has only in-frame clones and lacks some. V, J and clone size are taken as reported in that table, and D and trimming were inferred from the DNA itself. This sample has some 140,000 clones; about 70% occur once, and the top ten carry around 13%. This chain connects TRBV11-3 to TRBJ2-3; 8 bases match TRBD2. The sequenced sample consisted of peripheral blood. This TCR derives from a man older than 75 with acute or convalescent COVID-19. This CDR3 reads CASSFYLAAGGTDTQYF. The CDR3 DNA sequence: TGTGCCAGCAGCTTCTATCTAGCAGCGGGAGGCACAGATACGCAGTATTTT.